Following are 18 T cell receptor beta chains from one sample sequenced in a study of shared clonotypes between healthy human individuals (dated by TCRdb to the early 2020s). Libraries came from the immunoSEQ multiplex PCR assay. The immuneACCESS repertoire file appears here via TCRdb, limited to in-frame rearrangements. These files lack a portion of the clones; in checked studies, under half of the deficit traces to unresolved V genes, and the cause of the others is not known. For this sample there are 1 million to 1.3 million clones; approximately 78% appear just once. Roughly 0.57% of the sample is in the top ten clones. What was sequenced was memory CD4+ T cells from PBMCs. The cell subset or site label, as the study defines it: CD45RA-negative fraction. The receptors here all came from a man aged 18 to 29 in good health. Some clones in this sample may be carry-over from other donors' samples.

This clone was observed a single time. The chain uses TRBV28 and TRBJ1-5; D perhaps matches TRBD1 (6 bases). Trimming stripped 5 bases from V and 2 bases from J, with 16 bases between. The CDR3 consists of 16 residues. The germline V gene encodes CDR1 MDHEN and CDR2 SYDVKM. The CDR3 protein is CASSQRDIWGNQPQHF. DNA of the CDR3: TGTGCCAGCAGTCAAAGGGACATTTGGGGCAATCAGCCCCAGCATTTT.

The rearrangement joins TRBV5-5 to TRBJ2-2; 9 bases map to TRBD1. Trimming cost V 0 bases and J 10 bases; bases outside gene matches: 4. The germline V gene has CDR1 SGHKS and CDR2 YYEKEE (reference sequence). This CDR3 has 14 residues. The CDR3 is CASSLGTGGAELFF. CDR3 coding DNA: TGTGCCAGCAGCTTGGGCACAGGGGGCGCGGAGCTGTTTTTT.

This clone was seen only a few times. This chain joins TRBV11-2 and TRBJ2-4; D possibly corresponds to TRBD1 (5 bases). V lost 6 bases and J 0 bases, leaving 12 bases between the germline ends. The CDR3 covers 15 residues. Per germline, CDR1 SGHAT and CDR2 FQNNGV. For the CDR3, the DNA is TGTGCCAGCAGTGGGGCAGGGCTAGCCAAAAACATTCAGTACTTC. Protein product: CASSGAGLAKNIQYF. Supplemented by reference TRBV11-2 and TRBJ2-4, the full variable domain reads EAGVAQSPRYKIIEKRQSVAFWCNPISGHATLYWYQQILGQGPKLLIQFQNNGVVDDSQLPKDRFSAERLKGVDSTLKIQPAKLEDSAVYLCASSGAGLAKNIQYFGAGTRLSVL.

V usage is TRBV4-2 and J usage is TRBJ2-5, with D tentatively TRBD2 (5 bases). The CDR3 has 18 amino acids. Germline CDR1 reads LGHNA; CDR2 reads YNFKEQ. V dropped 4 bases and J dropped 4 bases, with 25 bases sitting between them. CDR3 in amino acids: CASSRRPVGEALGETQYF. In DNA, the CDR3 is TGTGCCAGCAGCCGGCGCCCGGTGGGAGAAGCCCTGGGAGAGACCCAGTACTTC.

The chain joins TRBV7-2 to TRBJ2-2; D might be TRBD1 or TRBD2, each matching 5 bases. Looked up from germline, CDR1 is SGHTA and CDR2 is FQGNSA. The germline V and J ends were trimmed by 4 bases and 0 bases, with 12 bases remaining between them. The CDR3 extends over 16 amino acids. DNA for the CDR3: TGTGCCAGCAGCTCGACCGGGGCTTCGAACACCGGGGAGCTGTTTTTT. The encoded protein is CASSSTGASNTGELFF.

This chain joins TRBV28 and TRBJ1-2; 8 bases are a match to TRBD1. This CDR3 is built from 14 residues. Germline CDR1 reads MDHEN; CDR2 reads SYDVKM. V gave up 6 bases and J gave up 4 bases; unmatched junction bases: 7. The CDR3 DNA reads as TGTGCCAGCAGACCGGACAGGGCGTTCTATGGCTACACCTTC. It codes for CASRPDRAFYGYTF.

This chain connects TRBV28 to TRBJ1-3, with D unresolved. From germline, CDR1 is MDHEN and CDR2 SYDVKM. V dropped 3 bases and J dropped 0 bases, with 15 bases sitting between them. This CDR3 spans 17 amino acids. CDR3 protein: CASSFLSGRSSGNTIYF. In nucleotides, the CDR3 is TGTGCCAGCAGTTTCTTATCCGGGCGCAGCTCTGGAAACACCATATATTTT. The full variable domain, with the rest looked up from reference TRBV28 and TRBJ1-3, is DVKVTQSSRYLVKRTGEKVFLECVQDMDHENMFWYRQDPGLGLRLIYFSYDVKMKEKGDIPEGYSVSREKKERFSLILESASTNQTSMYLCASSFLSGRSSGNTIYFGEGSWLTVV.

V and J are TRBV18 and TRBJ1-1; 10 positions agree with TRBD1. Unmatched junction bases numbered 11, after V lost 6 bases and J lost 4 bases. Per the germline V gene, CDR1 is KGHSH and CDR2 is LQKENI. The length of the CDR3 is 16 residues. The CDR3 coding sequence is TGTGCCAGCTCCCTACCGGGACAGGGGAGAATCACTGAAGCTTTCTTT. Translated, it gives CASSLPGQGRITEAFF.

The V gene is TRBV7-3, the J gene TRBJ2-7; D is unresolved. V shed 8 bases and J shed 6 bases, with 11 bases lying between them. The V gene's germline CDR1 is SGHTA and CDR2 FQGTGA. The CDR3 is made up of 11 amino acids. The CDR3, as DNA: TGTGCCAGCGGGAACGTTCCCGAGCAGTACTTC. This translates into CASGNVPEQYF.

This rearrangement joins TRBV2 to TRBJ2-2, with D perhaps TRBD1 or TRBD2 (6 bases each). Germline V CDR1 and CDR2: SNHLY, FYNNEI. This CDR3 region has 12 residues. Trimming shortened V by 6 bases and J by 7 bases, and 9 bases separated the two germline ends. CDR3 sequence reads: CASRKGGGELFF. In DNA form, the CDR3 reads TGTGCCAGCAGGAAGGGGGGCGGGGAGCTGTTTTTT.

This rearrangement joins TRBV9 to TRBJ2-5, with D hard to call. CDR1 and CDR2 (germline): SGDLS, YYNGEE. Trimming removed 0 bases from V and 0 bases from J, with 12 bases in between. This CDR3 is built from 16 residues. In DNA, the CDR3 is TGTGCCAGCAGCGTAGCCCCCGGGCAGTACCAAGAGACCCAGTACTTC. As protein: CASSVAPGQYQETQYF. The full variable domain, rest sourced from reference TRBV9 and TRBJ2-5, is DSGVTQTPKHLITATGQRVTLRCSPRSGDLSVYWYQQSLDQGLQFLIQYYNGEERAKGNILERFSAQQFPDLHSELNLSSLELGDSALYFCASSVAPGQYQETQYFGPGTRLLVL.

The chain is built from TRBV27 and TRBJ2-1, with D possibly TRBD2 on 5 matching bases. V gave up 5 bases and J gave up 3 bases, with 11 bases separating them. CDR3 length: 14 residues. From germline, CDR1 is MNHEY and CDR2 SMNVEV (reference sequence). The CDR3 coding sequence is TGTGCCAGCAGTCCTAGCAGAAGCTACAATGAGCAGTTCTTC. Its protein product is CASSPSRSYNEQFF.

J is TRBJ2-3 and V is TRBV6-1, with TRBD1 matching 7 bases. The CDR3 is 14 residues long. V was clipped by 6 bases and J by 2 bases; unmatched bases: 5. Germline assignment: CDR1 MNHNS and CDR2 SASEGT. CDR3 sequence reads: CASSLGTVTDTQYF. The CDR3 nucleotides are TGTGCCAGCAGCCTGGGGACAGTCACAGATACGCAGTATTTT.

In nucleotides, the CDR3 is TGTGCCAGCAGCCCAGCCTCCTCTGGGGCCAACGTCCTGACTTTC. As protein: CASSPASSGANVLTF. The V and J genes are TRBV7-3 and TRBJ2-6; D unclear. Germline V gives CDR1 SGHTA, CDR2 FQGTGA. The V end was cut by 5 bases, the J end by 0 bases, with 8 bases between. There are 15 residues in the CDR3.

The V and J genes are TRBV5-1 and TRBJ1-2; D gene unclear. Trimming left V 1 base short and J 0 bases short, with 4 bases between. Germline V lookup: CDR1 SGHRS, CDR2 YFSETQ. This CDR3 spans 13 amino acids. This CDR3 is CASSLTPNYGYTF. Here the CDR3 DNA reads TGCGCCAGCAGCTTGACACCTAACTATGGCTACACCTTC.

A few counts support this clone. The chain is built from TRBV4-1 and TRBJ2-1; 11 nucleotides align to TRBD2. Germline assignment: CDR1 MGHRA and CDR2 YSYEKL. The CDR3 has 16 amino acids. The V segment lost 3 bases and the J segment 7 bases; nucleotides outside the gene matches: 8. The CDR3 sequence is CASSQALAGGFNEQFF. The DNA for the CDR3 is TGCGCCAGCAGCCAGGCCCTAGCGGGAGGTTTTAATGAGCAGTTCTTC.

This chain uses TRBV5-6 with TRBJ2-1, with D possibly being TRBD2 (6 bases). The length of the CDR3 is 18 residues. With 0 bases removed from V and 0 bases from J, the gap between germline ends came to 16 bases. The germline V gene has CDR1 SGHDT and CDR2 YYEEEE. CDR3 in DNA: TGTGCCAGCAGCTTGGTGCGGGATGGGGGATACTCCTACAATGAGCAGTTCTTC. This codes for CASSLVRDGGYSYNEQFF. Full variable domain (missing parts from reference TRBV5-6 and TRBJ2-1): DAGVTQSPTHLIKTRGQQVTLRCSPKSGHDTVSWYQQALGQGPQFIFQYYEEEERQRGNFPDRFSGHQFPNYSSELNVNALLLGDSALYLCASSLVRDGGYSYNEQFFGPGTRLTVL.

The V call is TRBV5-1, the J call TRBJ2-7; D not certain. The CDR3 has 13 amino acids. CDR1 SGHRS and CDR2 YFSETQ come from the germline V gene. Trimming stripped 2 bases from V and 1 base from J, with 7 bases between. The CDR3 DNA reads TGCGCCAGCAGCTTCTCGCGGTCCTACGAGCAGTACTTC. Protein: CASSFSRSYEQYF.